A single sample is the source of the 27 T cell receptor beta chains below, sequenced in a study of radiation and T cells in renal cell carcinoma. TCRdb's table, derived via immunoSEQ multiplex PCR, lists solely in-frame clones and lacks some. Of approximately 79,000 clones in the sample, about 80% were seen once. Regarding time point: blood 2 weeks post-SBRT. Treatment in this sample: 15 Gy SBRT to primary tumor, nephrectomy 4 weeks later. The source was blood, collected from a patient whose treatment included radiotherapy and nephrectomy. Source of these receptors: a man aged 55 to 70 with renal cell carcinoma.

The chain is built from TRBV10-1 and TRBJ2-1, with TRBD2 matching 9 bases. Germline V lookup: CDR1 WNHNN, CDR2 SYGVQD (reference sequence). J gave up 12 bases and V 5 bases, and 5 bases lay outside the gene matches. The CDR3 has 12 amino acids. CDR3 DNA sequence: TGCGCCAGCAGTTTTGCGGGAGGGCGGCAGTTCTTC. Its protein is CASSFAGGRQFF.

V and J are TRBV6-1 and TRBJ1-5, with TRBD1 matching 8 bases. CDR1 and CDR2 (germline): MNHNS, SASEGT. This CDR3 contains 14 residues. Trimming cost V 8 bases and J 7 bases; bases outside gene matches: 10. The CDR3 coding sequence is TGTGCCAGCGGGAGCCAGGGGACAGGACAGCCCCAGCATTTT. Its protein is CASGSQGTGQPQHF.

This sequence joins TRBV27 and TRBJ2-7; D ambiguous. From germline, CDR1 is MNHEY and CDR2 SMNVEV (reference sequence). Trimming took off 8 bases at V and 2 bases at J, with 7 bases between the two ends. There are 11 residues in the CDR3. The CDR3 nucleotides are TGTGCCAGCTGGAGTCCCTACGAGCAGTACTTC. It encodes CASWSPYEQYF.

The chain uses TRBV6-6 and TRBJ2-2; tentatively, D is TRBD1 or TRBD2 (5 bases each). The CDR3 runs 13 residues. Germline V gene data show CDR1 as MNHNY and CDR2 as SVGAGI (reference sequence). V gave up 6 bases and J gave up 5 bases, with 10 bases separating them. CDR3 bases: TGTGCCAGCAGAGAAGGGACGACCGGGGAGCTGTTTTTT. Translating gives CASREGTTGELFF.

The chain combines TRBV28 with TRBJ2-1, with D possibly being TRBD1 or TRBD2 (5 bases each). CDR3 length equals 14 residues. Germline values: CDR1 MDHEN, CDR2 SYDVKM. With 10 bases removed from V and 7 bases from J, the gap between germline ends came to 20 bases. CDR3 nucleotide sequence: TGTGCCACAACCCGGGACCTAGTCGTGAATGAGCAGTTCTTC. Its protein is CATTRDLVVNEQFF.

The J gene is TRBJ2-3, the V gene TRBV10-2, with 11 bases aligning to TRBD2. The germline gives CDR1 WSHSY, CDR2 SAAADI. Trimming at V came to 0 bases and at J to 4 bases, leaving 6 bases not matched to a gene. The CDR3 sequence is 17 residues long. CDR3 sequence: CASSESGLAAAADTQYF. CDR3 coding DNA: TGCGCCAGCAGTGAGTCGGGACTAGCGGCCGCGGCAGATACGCAGTATTTT.

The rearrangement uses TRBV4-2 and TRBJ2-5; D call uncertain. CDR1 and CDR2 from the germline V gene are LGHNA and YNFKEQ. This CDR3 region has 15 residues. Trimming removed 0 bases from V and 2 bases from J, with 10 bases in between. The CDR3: CASSQDGNRQETQYF. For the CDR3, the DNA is TGTGCCAGCAGCCAAGATGGGAACAGACAAGAGACCCAGTACTTC.

CDR3 DNA sequence: TGCGCCAGCAGGCCCGGGACAGGGTCCCATGAGCAGTTCTTC. Protein: CASRPGTGSHEQFF. The J gene is TRBJ2-1, the V gene TRBV10-1; 9 bases are a match to TRBD1. The CDR3 is made up of 14 amino acids. Germline V gene data show CDR1 as WNHNN and CDR2 as SYGVQD (reference sequence). The V gene end was trimmed by 6 bases and the J gene end by 8 bases; junction bases not matched to a gene: 8.

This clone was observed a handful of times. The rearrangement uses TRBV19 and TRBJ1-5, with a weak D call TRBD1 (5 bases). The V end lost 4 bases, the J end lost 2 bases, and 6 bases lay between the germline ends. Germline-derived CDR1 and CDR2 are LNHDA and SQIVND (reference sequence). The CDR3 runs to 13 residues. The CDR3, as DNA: TGTGCCAGTAGTACACAGGGCAATCAGCCCCAGCATTTT. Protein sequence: CASSTQGNQPQHF. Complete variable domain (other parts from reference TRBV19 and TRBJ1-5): DGGITQSPKYLFRKEGQNVTLSCEQNLNHDAMYWYRQDPGQGLRLIYYSQIVNDFQKGDIAEGYSVSREKKESFPLTVTSAQKNPTAFYLCASSTQGNQPQHFGDGTRLSIL.

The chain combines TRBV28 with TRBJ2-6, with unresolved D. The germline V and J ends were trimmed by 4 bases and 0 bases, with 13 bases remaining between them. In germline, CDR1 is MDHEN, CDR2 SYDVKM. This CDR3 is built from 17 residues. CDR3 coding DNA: TGTGCCAGCAGTTCCCCTGGACGGAACTCTGGGGCCAACGTCCTGACTTTC. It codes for CASSSPGRNSGANVLTF. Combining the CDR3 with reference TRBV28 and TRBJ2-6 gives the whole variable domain DVKVTQSSRYLVKRTGEKVFLECVQDMDHENMFWYRQDPGLGLRLIYFSYDVKMKEKGDIPEGYSVSREKKERFSLILESASTNQTSMYLCASSSPGRNSGANVLTFGAGSRLTVL.

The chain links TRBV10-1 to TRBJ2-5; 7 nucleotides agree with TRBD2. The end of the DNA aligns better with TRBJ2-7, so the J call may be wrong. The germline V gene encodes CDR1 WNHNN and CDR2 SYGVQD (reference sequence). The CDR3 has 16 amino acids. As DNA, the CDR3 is TGCGCCAGCAGTAGAGCCGGGGCTAGCGGAATTTACGAGCAGTACTTC. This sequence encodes CASSRAGASGIYEQYF.

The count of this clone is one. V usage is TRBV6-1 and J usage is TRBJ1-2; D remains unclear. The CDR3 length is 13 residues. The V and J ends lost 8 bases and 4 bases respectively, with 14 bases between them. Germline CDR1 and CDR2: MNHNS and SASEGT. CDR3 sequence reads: CASGGPPIYGYTF. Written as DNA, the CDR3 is TGTGCCAGCGGAGGCCCCCCGATCTATGGCTACACCTTC.

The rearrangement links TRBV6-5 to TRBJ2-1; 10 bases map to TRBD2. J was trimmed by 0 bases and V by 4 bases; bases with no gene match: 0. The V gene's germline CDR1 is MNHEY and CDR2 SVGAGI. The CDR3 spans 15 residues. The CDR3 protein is CASSSSGSSYNEQFF. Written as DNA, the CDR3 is TGTGCCAGCAGTTCTAGCGGGAGCTCCTACAATGAGCAGTTCTTC.

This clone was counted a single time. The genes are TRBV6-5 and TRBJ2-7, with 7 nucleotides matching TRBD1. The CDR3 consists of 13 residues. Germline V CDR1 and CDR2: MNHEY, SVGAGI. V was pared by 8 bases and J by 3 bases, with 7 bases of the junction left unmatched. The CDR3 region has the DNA TGTGCCAGCCGCCGGGACAGATACTACGAGCAGTACTTC. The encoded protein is CASRRDRYYEQYF.

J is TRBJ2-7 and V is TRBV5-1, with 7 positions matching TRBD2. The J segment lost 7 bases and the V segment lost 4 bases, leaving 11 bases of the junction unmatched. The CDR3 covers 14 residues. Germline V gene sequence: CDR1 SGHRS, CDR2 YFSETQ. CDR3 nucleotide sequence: TGCGCCAGCAGCAGGGCGGGGGATTTCTGGGAGCAGTACTTC. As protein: CASSRAGDFWEQYF.

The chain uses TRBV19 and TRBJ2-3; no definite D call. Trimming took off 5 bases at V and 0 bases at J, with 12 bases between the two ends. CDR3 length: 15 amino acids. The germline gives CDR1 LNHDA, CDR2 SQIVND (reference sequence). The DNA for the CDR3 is TGTGCCAGTAGTGACCCGTGGGTGAGCACAGATACGCAGTATTTT. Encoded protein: CASSDPWVSTDTQYF.

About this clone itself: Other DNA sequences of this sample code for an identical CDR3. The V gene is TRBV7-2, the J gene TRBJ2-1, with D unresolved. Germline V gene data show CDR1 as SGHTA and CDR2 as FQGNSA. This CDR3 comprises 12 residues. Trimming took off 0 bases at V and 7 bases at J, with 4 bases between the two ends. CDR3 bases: TGTGCCAGCAGCTTAGCCGAGAATGAGCAGTTCTTC. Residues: CASSLAENEQFF. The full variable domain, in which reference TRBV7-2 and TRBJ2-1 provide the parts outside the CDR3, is GAGVSQSPSNKVTEKGKDVELRCDPISGHTALYWYRQSLGQGLEFLIYFQGNSAPDKSGLPSDRFSAERTGGSVSTLTIQRTQQEDSAVYLCASSLAENEQFFGPGTRLTVL.

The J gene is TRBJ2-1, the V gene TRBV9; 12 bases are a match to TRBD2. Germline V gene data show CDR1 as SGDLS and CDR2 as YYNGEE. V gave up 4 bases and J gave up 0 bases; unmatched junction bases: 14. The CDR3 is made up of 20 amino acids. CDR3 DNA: TGTGCCAGCAGCCCTCGTTCCGGGACTAGCGGGCCCAGCTCCTACAATGAGCAGTTCTTC. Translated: CASSPRSGTSGPSSYNEQFF. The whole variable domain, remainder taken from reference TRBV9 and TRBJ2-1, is DSGVTQTPKHLITATGQRVTLRCSPRSGDLSVYWYQQSLDQGLQFLIQYYNGEERAKGNILERFSAQQFPDLHSELNLSSLELGDSALYFCASSPRSGTSGPSSYNEQFFGPGTRLTVL.

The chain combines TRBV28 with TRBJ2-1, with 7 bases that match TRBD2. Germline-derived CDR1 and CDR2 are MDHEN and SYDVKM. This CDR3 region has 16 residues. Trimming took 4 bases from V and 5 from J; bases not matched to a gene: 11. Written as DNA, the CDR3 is TGTGCCAGCAGTTCTTGGGAGGGCGGAGCCCACAATGAGCAGTTCTTC. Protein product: CASSSWEGGAHNEQFF.

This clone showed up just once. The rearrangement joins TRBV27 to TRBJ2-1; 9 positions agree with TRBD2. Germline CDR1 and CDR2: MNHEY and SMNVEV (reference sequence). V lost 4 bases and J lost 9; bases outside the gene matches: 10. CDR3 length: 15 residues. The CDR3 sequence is CASSYSGSAYGEQFF. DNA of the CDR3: TGTGCCAGCAGTTATAGCGGGAGCGCCTACGGTGAGCAGTTCTTC.

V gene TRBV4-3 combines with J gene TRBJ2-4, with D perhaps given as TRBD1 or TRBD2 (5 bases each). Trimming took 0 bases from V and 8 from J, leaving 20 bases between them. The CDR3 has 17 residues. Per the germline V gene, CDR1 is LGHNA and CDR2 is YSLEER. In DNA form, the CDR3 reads TGCGCCAGCAGCCAAGATAGTAGGGACGGGGATAGAGACATTCAGTACTTC. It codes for CASSQDSRDGDRDIQYF.

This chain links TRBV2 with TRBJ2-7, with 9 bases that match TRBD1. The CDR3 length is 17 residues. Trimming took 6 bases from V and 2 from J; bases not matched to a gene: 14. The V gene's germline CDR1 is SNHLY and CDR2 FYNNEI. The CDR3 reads CASSQGAPGTGTYEQYF. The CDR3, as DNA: TGTGCCAGCAGCCAAGGGGCCCCCGGGACAGGGACCTACGAGCAGTACTTC.

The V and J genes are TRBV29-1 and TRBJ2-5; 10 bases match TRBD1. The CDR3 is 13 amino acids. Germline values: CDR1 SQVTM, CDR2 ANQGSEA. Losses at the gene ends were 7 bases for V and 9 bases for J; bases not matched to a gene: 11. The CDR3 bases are TGCAGCGGGCGGACAGGGGGGACGGGGGCCCAGTACTTC. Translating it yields CSGRTGGTGAQYF.

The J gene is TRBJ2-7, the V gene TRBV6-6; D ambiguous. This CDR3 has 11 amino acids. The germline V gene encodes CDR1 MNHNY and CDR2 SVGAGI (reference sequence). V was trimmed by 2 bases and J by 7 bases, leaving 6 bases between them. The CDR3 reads CASSYLWEQYF. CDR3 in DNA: TGTGCCAGCAGTTACCTATGGGAGCAGTACTTC.

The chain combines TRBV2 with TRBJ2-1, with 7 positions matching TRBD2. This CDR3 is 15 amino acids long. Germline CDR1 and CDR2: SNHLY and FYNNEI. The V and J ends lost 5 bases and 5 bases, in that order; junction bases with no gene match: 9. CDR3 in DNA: TGTGCCAGCAGTCCCGGAACTAGCGAACACAATGAGCAGTTCTTC. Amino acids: CASSPGTSEHNEQFF.

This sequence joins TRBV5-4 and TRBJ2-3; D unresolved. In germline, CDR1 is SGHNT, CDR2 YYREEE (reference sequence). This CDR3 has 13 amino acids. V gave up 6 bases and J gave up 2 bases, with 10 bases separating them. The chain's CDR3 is CASTPEPTDTQYF. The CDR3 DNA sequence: TGTGCCAGCACCCCGGAGCCCACAGATACGCAGTATTTT.

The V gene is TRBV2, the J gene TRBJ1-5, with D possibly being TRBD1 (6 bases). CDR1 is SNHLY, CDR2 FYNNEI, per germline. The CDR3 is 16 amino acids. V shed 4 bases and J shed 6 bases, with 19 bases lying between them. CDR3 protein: CASSGSMGAIGQPQHF. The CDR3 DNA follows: TGTGCCAGCAGTGGGTCTATGGGGGCGATCGGTCAGCCCCAGCATTTT. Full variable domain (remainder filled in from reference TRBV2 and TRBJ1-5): EPEVTQTPSHQVTQMGQEVILRCVPISNHLYFYWYRQILGQKVEFLVSFYNNEISEKSEIFDDQFSVERPDGSNFTLKIRSTKLEDSAMYFCASSGSMGAIGQPQHFGDGTRLSIL.